Sequencing of this TCR beta chain was carried out in a study of OX40 agonist ivuxolimab in advanced cancers. The overall study: Melanoma, hepatocellular carcinoma, head and neck or renal cell cancer occurred in dose-escalation patients.

J lost 1 base, V lost 7 bases, and 7 bases had no gene match. CDR1 and CDR2 (germline): GTSNPN, SVGIG (reference sequence). This CDR3 is 14 amino acids long. With respect to this clone: Its antigen is undetermined.

Patients with autoimmune history or systemic immunosuppression were excluded. Drawing of blood for sampling happened at baseline, at cycle 4 day 1, and at cycle 7 day 1. General study results and limits: Some of the nonresponding patients also showed low levels of normalized T-cell clonal expansion.

The method was immunoSEQ multiplex PCR; TCRdb's version includes in-frame clones alone and lacks a portion of them. The data show some 87,000 clones, 94% seen once. Material: CD4+ or CD8+ T cells sorted from blood, obtained in a trial of the OX40 agonist ivuxolimab. The receptor comes from an adult with an advanced solid tumor such as melanoma, head and neck, liver or kidney cancer. The J gene is TRBJ1-3, the V gene TRBV30; 7 nucleotides line up with TRBD1. The DNA for the CDR3 is TGTGCCTTCCAAACAGGGGTATCTGGAAACACCATATATTTT. This translates into CAFQTGVSGNTIYF. Based on the CDR3 plus reference TRBV30 and TRBJ1-3, the full variable domain is SQTIHQWPATLVQPVGSPLSLECTVEGTSNPNLYWYRQAAGRGLQLLFYSVGIGQISSEVPQNLSASRPQDRQFILSSKKLLLSDSGFYLCAFQTGVSGNTIYFGEGSWLTVV.